These 15 T cell receptor beta chains were all obtained from the same sample, sequenced in a study of monozygotic twins with inflammatory bowel disease. Reprocessing the 5' RACE reads, TCRdb reports a single entry for every CDR3 protein and omits DNA. The sample totals some 150,000 distinct CDR3 sequences. Sample: blood. The source of these receptors is a human donor with ulcerative colitis or Crohn's disease, or a healthy co-twin of an affected twin (not recorded which).

V usage is TRBV9 and J usage is TRBJ2-7. Germline V CDR1 and CDR2: SGDLS, YYNGEE. The CDR3 is made up of 13 amino acids. This chain's CDR3 is CASSIGPLYEQYF. Filled out from reference TRBV9 and TRBJ2-7, the complete variable domain reads DSGVTQTPKHLITATGQRVTLRCSPRSGDLSVYWYQQSLDQGLQFLIQYYNGEERAKGNILERFSAQQFPDLHSELNLSSLELGDSALYFCASSIGPLYEQYFGPGTRLTVT.

The chain employs TRBV20-1 and TRBJ2-7; the D call of TRBD2 rests on TCRdb alone, since no DNA is present to check it. This CDR3 has 15 residues. Germline CDR1 DFQATT, CDR2 SNEGSKA (reference sequence). The CDR3 sequence: CSVVDERFSSYEQYF.

This sequence joins TRBV11-2 and TRBJ1-1. CDR3 length equals 11 residues. Per germline, CDR1 SGHAT and CDR2 FQNNGV. CDR3 in amino acids: CASSRDTEAFF.

The J gene is TRBJ2-1, the V gene TRBV6-2 or TRBV6-3; the TRBD2 assignment by TCRdb is unverifiable without DNA. The germline gives CDR1 MNHEY, CDR2 SVGEGT. The CDR3 is 12 amino acids. The CDR3 sequence is CASSYNPEVQFF.

The chain combines TRBV7-2 with TRBJ1-5. Germline CDR1 is SGHTA and CDR2 is FQGNSA. This CDR3 has 12 amino acids. CDR3 protein: CASSLNNQPQHF.

The chain is built from TRBV20-1 and TRBJ2-1; TCRdb lists TRBD2, though no DNA is available to test this call. This CDR3 is built from 13 residues. Looked up from germline, CDR1 is DFQATT and CDR2 is SNEGSKA (reference sequence). This chain's CDR3 is CSAMGDYHNEQFF.

The chain links TRBV20-1 to TRBJ1-1. This CDR3 spans 15 amino acids. CDR1 and CDR2 from the germline V gene are DFQATT and SNEGSKA (reference sequence). The CDR3 sequence is CSAREGVGENTEAFF.

The gene calls are TRBV25-1 and TRBJ1-4. Germline V gene data show CDR1 as MGHDK and CDR2 as SYGVNS. The CDR3 contains 12 residues. CDR3 loop: CASRSVDEKLFF.

The chain carries TRBV15 and TRBJ1-6. This CDR3 is 15 amino acids long. From germline, CDR1 is LNHNV and CDR2 YYDKDF (reference sequence). This chain's CDR3 is CATSVEGLEDSPLHF.

This chain links TRBV28 with TRBJ1-6. Germline CDR1 reads MDHEN; CDR2 reads SYDVKM. CDR3 length: 14 amino acids. CDR3 amino acids: CASSSGSYNSPLHF.

This chain uses TRBV29-1 with TRBJ2-2. Germline loops: CDR1 SQVTM, CDR2 ANQGSEA. The CDR3 is 12 amino acids. This chain's CDR3 is CSSSGVYGELFF.

The chain is built from TRBV5-6 and TRBJ2-3; TCRdb indicates TRBD1, and absent DNA this call remains unverified. The CDR3 contains 17 residues. Germline assignment: CDR1 SGHDT and CDR2 YYEEEE. The CDR3 region is CASSADFRGPRTDTQYF.

The V and J genes are TRBV12-3 or TRBV12-4 and TRBJ2-3; TCRdb reports TRBD2, a call that lacks DNA to check it against. The length of the CDR3 is 16 residues. The CDR3 region is CASSLVGLAEVDTQYF.

The chain couples TRBV12-3 or TRBV12-4 to TRBJ2-7; TCRdb reports TRBD2, a call that lacks DNA to check it against. The CDR3 spans 17 residues. Here the CDR3 reads CASSSVGGLAEPYEQYF.

This sequence joins TRBV9 and TRBJ2-3. The germline CDR1 and CDR2 sequences are SGDLS and YYNGEE. This CDR3 comprises 16 residues. This chain's CDR3 is CASSVVGQASTDTQYF.